The text below deals with one TCR beta chain. The sample originates from a study of brain T cells in children with intractable seizures. The table came from immunoSEQ multiplex PCR; TCRdb's copy has only in-frame clones and leaves some out. Of under 150,000 clones in the sample, 90% to 95% were seen once. The sequenced cases were selected for having the highest brain T cell transcript signatures. At least one anti-epileptic drug was given before surgery. The source material was peripheral blood, sampled at surgery. This TCR was recovered from a boy in the first two years of life with hemimegalencephaly and intractable seizures.

DNA of the CDR3: TGTGCCAGCAGCCAACAGGGGATCGGCACCATATATTTT. Protein sequence: CASSQQGIGTIYF. The V call is TRBV3-1 (or the pseudogene TRBV3-2), the J call TRBJ1-3, with D possibly matching TRBD1 (6 bases). The V end was cut by 2 bases, the J end by 9 bases, with 11 bases between. CDR1 and CDR2 from the germline V gene are LGHDT and YNNKEL (reference sequence). CDR3 length equals 13 residues.